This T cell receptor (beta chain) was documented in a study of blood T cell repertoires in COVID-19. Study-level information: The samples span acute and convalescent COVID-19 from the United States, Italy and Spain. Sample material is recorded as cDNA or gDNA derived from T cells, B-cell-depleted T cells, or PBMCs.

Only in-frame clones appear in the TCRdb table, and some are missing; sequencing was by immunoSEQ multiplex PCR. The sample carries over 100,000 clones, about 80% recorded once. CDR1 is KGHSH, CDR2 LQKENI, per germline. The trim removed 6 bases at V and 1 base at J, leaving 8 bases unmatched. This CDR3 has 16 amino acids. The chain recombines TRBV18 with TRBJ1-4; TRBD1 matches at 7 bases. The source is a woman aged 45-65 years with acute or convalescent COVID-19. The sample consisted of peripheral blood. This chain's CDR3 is CASSRQGAGTNEKLFF. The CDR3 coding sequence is TGTGCCAGCTCCCGACAGGGCGCGGGAACTAATGAAAAACTGTTTTTT.